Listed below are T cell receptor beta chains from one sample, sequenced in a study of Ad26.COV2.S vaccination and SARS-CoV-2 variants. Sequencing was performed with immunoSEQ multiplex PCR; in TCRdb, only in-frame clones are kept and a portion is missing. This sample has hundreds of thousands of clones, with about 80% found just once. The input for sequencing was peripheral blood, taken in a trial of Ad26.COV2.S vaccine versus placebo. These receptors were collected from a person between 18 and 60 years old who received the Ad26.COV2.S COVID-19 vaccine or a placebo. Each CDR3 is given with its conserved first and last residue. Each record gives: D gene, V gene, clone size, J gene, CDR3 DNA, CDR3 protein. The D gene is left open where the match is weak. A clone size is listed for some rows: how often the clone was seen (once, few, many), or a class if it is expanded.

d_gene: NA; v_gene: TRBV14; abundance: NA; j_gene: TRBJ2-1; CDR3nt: TGTGCCAGCGGGCGGAGCACCTACAATGAGCAGTTCTTC; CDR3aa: CASGRSTYNEQFF
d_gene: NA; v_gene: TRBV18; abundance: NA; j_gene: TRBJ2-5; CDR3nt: TGTGCCAGCTCACCTCAAGAGACCCAGTACTTC; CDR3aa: CASSPQETQYF
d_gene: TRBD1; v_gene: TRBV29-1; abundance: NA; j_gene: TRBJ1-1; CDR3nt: TGCAGCGTCGTGAACAGGGGTGTTAACACTGAAGCTTTCTTT; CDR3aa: CSVVNRGVNTEAFF
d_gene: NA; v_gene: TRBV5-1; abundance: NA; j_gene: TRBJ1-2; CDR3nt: TGCGCCAGCAGCTTTGGGGCAGGGTATCCAGGAGCGGGGGCCAACTATGGCTACACCTTC; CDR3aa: CASSFGAGYPGAGANYGYTF
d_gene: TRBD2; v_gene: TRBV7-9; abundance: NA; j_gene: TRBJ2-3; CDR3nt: TGTGCCAGCAGCCCCGGAGCGGGAAGCACAGATACGCAGTATTTT; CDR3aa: CASSPGAGSTDTQYF
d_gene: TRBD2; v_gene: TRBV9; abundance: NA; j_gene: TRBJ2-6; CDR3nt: TGTGCCAGCAGCTCGGGACTAGCGCCCGGGGCCAACGTCCTGACTTTC; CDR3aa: CASSSGLAPGANVLTF
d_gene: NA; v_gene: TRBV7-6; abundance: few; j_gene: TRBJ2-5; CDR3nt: TGTGCCAGCAGCGACAGACTCCAAGAGACCCAGTACTTC; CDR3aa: CASSDRLQETQYF
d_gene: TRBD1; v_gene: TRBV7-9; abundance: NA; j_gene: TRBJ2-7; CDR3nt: TGTGCCAGCAGCCAGTGGACAGGGGGTCCCGCCTACGAGCAGTACTTC; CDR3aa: CASSQWTGGPAYEQYF
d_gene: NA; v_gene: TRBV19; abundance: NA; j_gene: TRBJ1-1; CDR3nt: TGTGCCAGTCAGCCCTACTTGAACACTGAAGCTTTCTTT; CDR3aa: CASQPYLNTEAFF
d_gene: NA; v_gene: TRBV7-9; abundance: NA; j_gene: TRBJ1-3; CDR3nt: TGTGCCAGCAGCAGACAAAAGGTGCCCTCTGGAAACACCATATATTTT; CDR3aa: CASSRQKVPSGNTIYF
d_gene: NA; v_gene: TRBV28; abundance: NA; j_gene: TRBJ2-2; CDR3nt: TGTGCTATCGGGGTTTCCGGAACCGGGGAGCTGTTTTTT; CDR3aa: CAIGVSGTGELFF
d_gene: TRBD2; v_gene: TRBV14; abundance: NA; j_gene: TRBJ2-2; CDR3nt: TGTGCCAGCAGCCGGACTAGCGGGTGGTTCGGGGAGCTGTTTTTT; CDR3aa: CASSRTSGWFGELFF
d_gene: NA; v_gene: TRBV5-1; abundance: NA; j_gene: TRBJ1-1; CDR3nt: TGCGCCAGCAGTCCACAGGAGAACACTGAAGCTTTCTTT; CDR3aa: CASSPQENTEAFF
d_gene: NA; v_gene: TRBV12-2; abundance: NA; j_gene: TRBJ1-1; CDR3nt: TGTGCAAGTCGCTTAGTCTGGGTAGCTTTCTTT; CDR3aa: CASRLVWVAFF
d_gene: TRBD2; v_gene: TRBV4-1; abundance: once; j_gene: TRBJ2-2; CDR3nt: TGCGCCAGCAGCCAAGACGCAGCGGGAGTTACCGGGGAGCTGTTTTTT; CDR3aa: CASSQDAAGVTGELFF
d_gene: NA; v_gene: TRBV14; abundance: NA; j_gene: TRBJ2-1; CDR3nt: TGTGCCAGCAGCCAACGCCGTAGCGGTGACTACAATGAGCAGTTCTTC; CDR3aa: CASSQRRSGDYNEQFF
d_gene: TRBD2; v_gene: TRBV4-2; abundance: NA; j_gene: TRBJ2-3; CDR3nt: TGTGCCAGCAGCCCCCTAAGTAACAGGGGGCTAGCGGGAGGGAGGATAGGCACAGATACGCAGTATTTT; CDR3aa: CASSPLSNRGLAGGRIGTDTQYF
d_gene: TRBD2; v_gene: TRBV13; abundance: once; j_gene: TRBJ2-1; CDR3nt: TGTGCCAGCAGCTTAGGCCTAGCGGGAGGTTACAATGAGCAGTTCTTC; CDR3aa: CASSLGLAGGYNEQFF
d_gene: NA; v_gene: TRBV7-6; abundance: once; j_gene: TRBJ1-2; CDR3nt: TGTGCCAGCAGCTTAGCGCCTGGGCGGTCCGGCGGCTACACCTTC; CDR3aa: CASSLAPGRSGGYTF
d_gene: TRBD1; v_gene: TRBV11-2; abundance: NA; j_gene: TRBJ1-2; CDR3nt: TGTGCCAGCAGCTTAGTTGAGGGACAGCCTTACTATGGCTACACCTTC; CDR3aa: CASSLVEGQPYYGYTF
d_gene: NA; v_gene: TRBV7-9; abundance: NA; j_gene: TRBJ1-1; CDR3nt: TGTGCCAGCACCCCAATGAACACTGAAGCTTTCTTT; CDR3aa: CASTPMNTEAFF
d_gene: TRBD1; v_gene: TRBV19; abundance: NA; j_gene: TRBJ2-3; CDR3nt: TGTGCCAGTAGTCCCCCGGGACAGGGCGGAGATACGCAGTATTTT; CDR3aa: CASSPPGQGGDTQYF
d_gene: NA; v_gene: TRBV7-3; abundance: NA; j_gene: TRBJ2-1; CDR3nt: TGTGCCAGCAGCTTAACGGGACCCCCCCACGAGCAGTTCTTC; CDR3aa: CASSLTGPPHEQFF
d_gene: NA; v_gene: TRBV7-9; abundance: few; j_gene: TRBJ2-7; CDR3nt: TGTGCCAGCAGCCCGGGGCGGCAGAGGAGTCGCTACGAGCAGTACTTC; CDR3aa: CASSPGRQRSRYEQYF
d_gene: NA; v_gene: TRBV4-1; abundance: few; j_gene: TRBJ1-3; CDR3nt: TGCGCCAGCAGCTCCAGACTAAGCTCTGGAAACACCATATATTTT; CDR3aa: CASSSRLSSGNTIYF
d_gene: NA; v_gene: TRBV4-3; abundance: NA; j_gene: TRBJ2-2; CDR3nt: TGCGCCAGCAGCCAAGATTCGCGGTCCTATGGGGTCGGGGAGCTGTTTTTT; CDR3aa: CASSQDSRSYGVGELFF
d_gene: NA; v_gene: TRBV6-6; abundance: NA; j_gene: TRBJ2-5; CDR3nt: TGTGCCAGCAGTCCAGGGGAGACCCAGTACTTC; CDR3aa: CASSPGETQYF
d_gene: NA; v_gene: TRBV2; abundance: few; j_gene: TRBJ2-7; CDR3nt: TGTGCCAGCAGCCCCTACTACGAGCAGTACTTC; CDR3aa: CASSPYYEQYF
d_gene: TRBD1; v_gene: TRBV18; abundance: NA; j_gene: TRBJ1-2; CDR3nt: TGTGCCAGCTCAGGGGGACAGGGTGGCGGCTACACCTTC; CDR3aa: CASSGGQGGGYTF
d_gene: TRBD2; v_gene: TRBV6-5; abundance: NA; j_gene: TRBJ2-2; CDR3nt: TGTGCCAGCAGTTTTTCTAGCGGGGATACCGGGGAGCTGTTTTTT; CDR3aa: CASSFSSGDTGELFF
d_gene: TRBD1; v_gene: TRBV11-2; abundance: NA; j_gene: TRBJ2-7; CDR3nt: TGTGCCAGCAGCTTCGGACAGGGGACGGCCTACGAGCAGTACTTC; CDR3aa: CASSFGQGTAYEQYF
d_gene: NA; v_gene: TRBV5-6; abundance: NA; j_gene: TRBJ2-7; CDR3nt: TGTGCCAGCAGCTTGGGCGGGGGCGGACCCTACGAGCAGTACTTC; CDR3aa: CASSLGGGGPYEQYF
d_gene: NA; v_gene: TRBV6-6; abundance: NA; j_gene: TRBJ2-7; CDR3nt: TGTGCCACTAAATTGACCGGTCGCACCTACGAGCAGTACTTC; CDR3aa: CATKLTGRTYEQYF
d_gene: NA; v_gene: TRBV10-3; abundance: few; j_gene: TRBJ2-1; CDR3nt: TGTGCCATCAGTCTATTAATAGGTGAGCAGTTCTTC; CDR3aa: CAISLLIGEQFF
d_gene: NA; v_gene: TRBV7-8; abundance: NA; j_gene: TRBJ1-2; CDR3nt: TGTGCCAGCAGCCCAAAACGGGGACCGCTCGGGCGCTACACCTTC; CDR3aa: CASSPKRGPLGRYTF
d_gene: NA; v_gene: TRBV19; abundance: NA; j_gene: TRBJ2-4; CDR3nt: TGTGCCAGTAAGATCAAAAACATTCAGTACTTC; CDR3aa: CASKIKNIQYF
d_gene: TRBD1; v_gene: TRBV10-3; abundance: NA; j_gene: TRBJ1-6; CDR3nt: TGTGCCATCAGTGAATCGGGACAGGGGACTTCACCCCTCCACTTT; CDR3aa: CAISESGQGTSPLHF
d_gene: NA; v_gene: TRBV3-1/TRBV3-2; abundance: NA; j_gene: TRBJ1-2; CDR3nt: TGTGCCAGCAGCCCGCTGGGAAGGGCTGACGGCTACACCTTC; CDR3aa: CASSPLGRADGYTF
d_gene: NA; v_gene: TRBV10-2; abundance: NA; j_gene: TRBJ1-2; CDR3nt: TGCGCCAGCAGTCCGGGACCGGGGCCCTGGGACTATGGCTACACCTTC; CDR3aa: CASSPGPGPWDYGYTF